The 25 T cell receptor beta chains presented below share a single source sample, sequenced in a study of cytomegalovirus exposure and HLA in healthy donors. Primers included in the PCR were 60 Vbeta and 13 Jbeta primers. Assay: immunoSEQ multiplex PCR; the TCRdb copy retains only in-frame clones and omits some. The table records about 180,000 clones, about 80% of them present only once. Sequencing was done on a sample of PBMCs. The origin of the receptors is a man aged 35 to 55 in good health and CMV-seronegative.

This clone was found a few times. The chain combines TRBV6-1 with TRBJ1-2; 8 bases map to TRBD1. The CDR3 runs to 15 residues. CDR1 is MNHNS and CDR2 is SASEGT in the germline V gene. The junction had 9 bases not matched to a gene; V was cut back by 6 bases and J by 3 bases. In nucleotides, the CDR3 is TGTGCCAGCAGAACAGGACAGGGAATTTACTATGGCTACACCTTC. It specifies CASRTGQGIYYGYTF.

The J gene is TRBJ2-5, the V gene TRBV6-5; D unclear. Looked up from germline, CDR1 is MNHEY and CDR2 is SVGAGI. Trimming cost V 2 bases and J 5 bases, with 9 bases left between them. CDR3 length: 13 amino acids. The CDR3 bases are TGTGCCAGCAGTTACCCCACATGGGAGACCCAGTACTTC. This codes for CASSYPTWETQYF.

This rearrangement joins TRBV6-5 to TRBJ1-1; no firm D call. Germline assignment: CDR1 MNHEY and CDR2 SVGAGI. The CDR3 length is 14 residues. V was shortened by 5 bases and J by 1 base, with 11 bases between the two germline ends. Here the CDR3 DNA reads TGTGCCAGCAGTAGAAGCGGGAGGAACACTGAAGCTTTCTTT. Its protein is CASSRSGRNTEAFF.

V gene TRBV6-5 combines with J gene TRBJ2-5, with 10 bases aligning to TRBD1. CDR3 size: 16 residues. From germline, CDR1 is MNHEY and CDR2 SVGAGI. V was clipped by 0 bases and J by 4 bases; unmatched bases: 5. CDR3 bases: TGTGCCAGCAGTTACTCCAGTCGGACAGGGGGAGAGACCCAGTACTTC. Translating it yields CASSYSSRTGGETQYF.

Only a few counts were recorded for this clone. The rearrangement joins TRBV7-3 to TRBJ2-6; a weak D match, TRBD1 (6 bases). Germline CDR1 and CDR2: SGHTA and FQGTGA. The CDR3 is made up of 15 amino acids. Between the trimmed V and J ends, which lost 5 bases and 4 bases, there was a span of 12 bases. Here the CDR3 DNA reads TGTGCCAGCAGCCTACAGGGCACCGGGGCCAACGTCCTGACTTTC. Translated: CASSLQGTGANVLTF. The entire variable domain, with the rest obtained from reference TRBV7-3 and TRBJ2-6, is as follows: GAGVSQTPSNKVTEKGKYVELRCDPISGHTALYWYRQSLGQGPEFLIYFQGTGAADDSGLPNDRFFAVRPEGSVSTLKIQRTERGDSAVYLCASSLQGTGANVLTFGAGSRLTVL.

This rearrangement joins TRBV28 to TRBJ2-1; D not certain. CDR1 and CDR2 (germline): MDHEN, SYDVKM. The CDR3 loop spans 11 amino acids. With 7 bases removed from V and 15 bases from J, the gap between germline ends came to 16 bases. The CDR3 protein is CASNQLGAGFF. The DNA for the CDR3 is TGTGCCAGCAACCAACTCGGAGCTGGGTTCTTC.

The chain employs TRBV2 and TRBJ1-3; 7 nucleotides line up with TRBD1. This CDR3 has 16 amino acids. The V and J ends lost 2 bases and 2 bases, in that order; junction bases with no gene match: 6. Looked up from germline, CDR1 is SNHLY and CDR2 is FYNNEI. This chain's CDR3 is CASSEQGVVAGNTIYF. In nucleotides, the CDR3 is TGTGCCAGCAGTGAACAGGGGGTGGTAGCTGGAAACACCATATATTTT. The full variable domain, with the rest looked up from reference TRBV2 and TRBJ1-3, is EPEVTQTPSHQVTQMGQEVILRCVPISNHLYFYWYRQILGQKVEFLVSFYNNEISEKSEIFDDQFSVERPDGSNFTLKIRSTKLEDSAMYFCASSEQGVVAGNTIYFGEGSWLTVV.

The chain joins TRBV7-9 to TRBJ2-7, with TRBD1 identical over 10 bases. Germline assignment: CDR1 SEHNR and CDR2 FQNEAQ (reference sequence). The CDR3 runs to 15 residues. The J segment lost 9 bases and the V segment lost 5 bases, leaving 13 bases of the junction unmatched. The CDR3 loop reads CASSPAGTGEYWQYF. The CDR3 DNA reads TGTGCCAGCAGCCCGGCGGGGACAGGGGAATATTGGCAGTACTTC.

The J gene is TRBJ1-2, the V gene TRBV28, with 7 bases that match TRBD1. The trim removed 5 bases at V and 8 bases at J, leaving 17 bases unmatched. The CDR3 contains 16 residues. Germline assignment: CDR1 MDHEN and CDR2 SYDVKM. The chain's CDR3 is CASSTPGQPLERGYTF. DNA of the CDR3: TGTGCCAGCAGTACCCCGGGACAGCCCTTGGAGCGAGGCTACACCTTC.

This clone was recorded only once. The rearrangement joins TRBV9 to TRBJ2-7; D gene ambiguous. V dropped 8 bases and J dropped 3 bases, with 12 bases sitting between them. CDR1 and CDR2 (germline): SGDLS, YYNGEE. This CDR3 has 12 residues. CDR3 protein: CARQCQYYEQYF. The DNA for the CDR3 is TGTGCCAGACAGTGTCAGTACTACGAGCAGTACTTC. The full variable domain, completed using reference TRBV9 and TRBJ2-7, is DSGVTQTPKHLITATGQRVTLRCSPRSGDLSVYWYQQSLDQGLQFLIQYYNGEERAKGNILERFSAQQFPDLHSELNLSSLELGDSALYFCARQCQYYEQYFGPGTRLTVT.

The CDR3: CASRADNLNTEAFF. DNA for the CDR3: TGTGCCAGCAGAGCCGACAATTTGAACACTGAAGCTTTCTTT. The rearrangement joins TRBV6-1 to TRBJ1-1; D uncertain. Germline lookup yields CDR1 MNHNS and CDR2 SASEGT. The CDR3 totals 14 residues. V was cut by 6 bases and J by 0 bases, with 11 bases left in between.

The chain has TRBV6-4 and TRBJ2-1; 10 bases fit TRBD2. J gave up 2 bases and V 3 bases, and 10 bases lay outside the gene matches. The CDR3 length is 18 residues. Germline CDR1 is MRHNA and CDR2 is SNTAGT. DNA of the CDR3: TGTGCCAGCAGTGAGTCTAGCGGGAGCGGTCGCGCCTACAATGAGCAGTTCTTC. Its translation is CASSESSGSGRAYNEQFF.

This chain connects TRBV4-1 to TRBJ2-7; the D gene is possibly TRBD1 (6 bases). The CDR3 has 14 amino acids. The V and J ends lost 1 base and 4 bases respectively, with 11 bases between them. Germline loops: CDR1 MGHRA, CDR2 YSYEKL. CDR3 sequence reads: CASSQVSRGYEQYF. CDR3 in DNA: TGCGCCAGCAGCCAAGTTTCCAGGGGATACGAGCAGTACTTC.

The CDR3 sequence is CASSLQLNSNQPQHF. DNA of the CDR3: TGTGCCAGCAGCCTACAGTTGAATAGCAATCAGCCCCAGCATTTT. The V and J genes are TRBV5-5 and TRBJ1-5; D ambiguous. Germline values: CDR1 SGHKS, CDR2 YYEKEE (reference sequence). This CDR3 has 15 residues. V was clipped by 4 bases and J by 0 bases, with 11 bases between them.

V is TRBV4-1 and J is TRBJ1-1; D might be TRBD1 (5 bases). Germline V gene sequence: CDR1 MGHRA, CDR2 YSYEKL. This CDR3 spans 14 amino acids. V was clipped by 2 bases and J by 4 bases, with 11 bases between them. CDR3 bases: TGCGCCAGCAGCCAACAGGGTTCCCCCACTGAAGCTTTCTTT. Translated, it gives CASSQQGSPTEAFF.

As to this clone: The junction differs from germline at one of its ends, possibly a read error. V gene TRBV28 combines with J gene TRBJ1-4; 8 positions match TRBD1. This CDR3 comprises 15 residues. Germline CDR1 reads MDHEN; CDR2 reads SYDVKM. In DNA form, the CDR3 reads TGTGCCATCAGTTTATACCGGACAGGGAATGAAAAACTGTTTTTT. Encoded protein: CAISLYRTGNEKLFF.

V is TRBV27 and J is TRBJ2-7; D gene unclear. Trimming left V 3 bases short and J 0 bases short, with 12 bases between. This CDR3 contains 15 residues. Germline-derived CDR1 and CDR2 are MNHEY and SMNVEV (reference sequence). The CDR3 sequence is CASSFKALSSYEQYF. The CDR3 coding sequence is TGTGCCAGCAGTTTTAAAGCGCTAAGCTCCTACGAGCAGTACTTC.

The gene calls are TRBV19 and TRBJ1-2; tentative D call: TRBD1 (5 bases). V was clipped by 0 bases and J by 4 bases, with 12 bases between them. Per germline, CDR1 LNHDA and CDR2 SQIVND (reference sequence). The CDR3 is 15 amino acids. In nucleotides, the CDR3 is TGTGCCAGTAGTATAGATATGAGCGGGGGCTATGGCTACACCTTC. Amino acid sequence: CASSIDMSGGYGYTF.

This sequence joins TRBV19 and TRBJ2-6, with TRBD2 matching 8 bases. Germline V gene data show CDR1 as LNHDA and CDR2 as SQIVND (reference sequence). J was trimmed by 0 bases and V by 4 bases; bases with no gene match: 5. The CDR3 is 17 amino acids. In DNA form, the CDR3 reads TGTGCCAGTAGTAATCCCGCGGGGGGCTCTGGGGCCAACGTCCTGACTTTC. Residues: CASSNPAGGSGANVLTF.

The chain recombines TRBV5-1 with TRBJ1-3; tentatively, D is TRBD1 (5 bases). The V end was cut by 0 bases, the J end by 0 bases, with 10 bases between. Germline values: CDR1 SGHRS, CDR2 YFSETQ. The CDR3 loop spans 16 amino acids. CDR3 in DNA: TGCGCCAGCAGCTTGGGGGGAAGGGGCTCTGGAAACACCATATATTTT. It translates to CASSLGGRGSGNTIYF. The variable domain in full, completed from reference TRBV5-1 and TRBJ1-3, reads KAGVTQTPRYLIKTRGQQVTLSCSPISGHRSVSWYQQTPGQGLQFLFEYFSETQRNKGNFPGRFSGRQFSNSRSEMNVSTLELGDSALYLCASSLGGRGSGNTIYFGEGSWLTVV.

The chain has TRBV18 and TRBJ1-1; 10 positions agree with TRBD1. Trimming took 5 bases from V and 2 from J; bases not matched to a gene: 5. From germline, CDR1 is KGHSH and CDR2 LQKENI. The CDR3 is made up of 15 amino acids. DNA for the CDR3: TGTGCCAGCTCATCTCGGGACAGGGGTAACACTGAAGCTTTCTTT. It specifies CASSSRDRGNTEAFF.

The chain combines TRBV7-9 with TRBJ2-5, with TRBD1 matching 8 bases. The CDR3 is 15 residues long. V lost 6 bases, J lost 1 base, and 7 bases stayed unmatched. Per germline, CDR1 SEHNR and CDR2 FQNEAQ (reference sequence). As DNA, the CDR3 is TGTGCCAGCAGAACTGACAGGGGACCCCAAGAGACCCAGTACTTC. It is translated as CASRTDRGPQETQYF. The whole variable domain, filled in from reference TRBV7-9 and TRBJ2-5, reads DTGVSQNPRHKITKRGQNVTFRCDPISEHNRLYWYRQTLGQGPEFLTYFQNEAQLEKSRLLSDRFSAERPKGSFSTLEIQRTEQGDSAMYLCASRTDRGPQETQYFGPGTRLLVL.

The CDR3 nucleotides read TGCGCCAGCAGCTTGGCTGGCAGTTCTATAGAGGGAACTAATGAAAAACTGTTTTTT. Translation: CASSLAGSSIEGTNEKLFF. The chain has TRBV5-1 and TRBJ1-4; no firm D call. The length of the CDR3 is 19 residues. With 0 bases removed from V and 1 base from J, the gap between germline ends came to 19 bases. From germline, CDR1 is SGHRS and CDR2 YFSETQ.

The V and J genes are TRBV27 and TRBJ1-4; D uncertain. Trimming removed 4 bases from V and 0 bases from J, with 6 bases in between. There are 14 residues in the CDR3. From germline, CDR1 is MNHEY and CDR2 SMNVEV (reference sequence). CDR3 nucleotides: TGTGCCAGCAGTTCCCTCGCAACTAATGAAAAACTGTTTTTT. It translates to CASSSLATNEKLFF.

This chain joins TRBV2 and TRBJ1-5; weak D call: TRBD1 (6 bases). Trimming pared 5 bases from V and 0 bases from J, leaving 14 bases between. CDR1 is SNHLY and CDR2 is FYNNEI in the germline V gene. The CDR3 contains 16 residues. The CDR3 nucleotides read TGTGCCAGCAGTCGTATGGACAGTCCTAGCAATCAGCCCCAGCATTTT. It is translated as CASSRMDSPSNQPQHF.